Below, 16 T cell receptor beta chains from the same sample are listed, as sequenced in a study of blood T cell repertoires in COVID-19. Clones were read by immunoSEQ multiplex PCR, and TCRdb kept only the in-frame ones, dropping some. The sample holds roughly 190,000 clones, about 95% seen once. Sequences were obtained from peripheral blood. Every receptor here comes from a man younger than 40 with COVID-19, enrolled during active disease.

For the CDR3, the DNA is TGTGCCAGTAGTATGCCGGGAGGCAGGGGCCACGAGCAGTACTTC. Its translation is CASSMPGGRGHEQYF. The chain carries TRBV19 and TRBJ2-7, with D possibly TRBD2 on 7 matching bases. CDR1 and CDR2 (germline): LNHDA, SQIVND (reference sequence). V lost 3 bases, J lost 5 bases, and 17 bases lay in between. The CDR3 consists of 15 residues. Full variable domain (rest looked up from reference TRBV19 and TRBJ2-7): DGGITQSPKYLFRKEGQNVTLSCEQNLNHDAMYWYRQDPGQGLRLIYYSQIVNDFQKGDIAEGYSVSREKKESFPLTVTSAQKNPTAFYLCASSMPGGRGHEQYFGPGTRLTVT.

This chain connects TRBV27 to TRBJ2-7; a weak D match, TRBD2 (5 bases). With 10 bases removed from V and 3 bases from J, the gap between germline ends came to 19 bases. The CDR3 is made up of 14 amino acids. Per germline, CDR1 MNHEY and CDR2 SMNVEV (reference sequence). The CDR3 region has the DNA TGTGCCACCAAGGTAGAGGGTGCGAACTACGAGCAGTACTTC. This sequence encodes CATKVEGANYEQYF.

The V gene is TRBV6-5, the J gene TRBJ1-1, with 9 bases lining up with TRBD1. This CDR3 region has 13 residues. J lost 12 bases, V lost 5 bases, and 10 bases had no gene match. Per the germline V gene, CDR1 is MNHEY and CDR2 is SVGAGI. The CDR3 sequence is CASSTNRGRGSFF. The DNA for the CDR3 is TGTGCCAGCAGTACGAACAGGGGGCGCGGGTCTTTCTTT.

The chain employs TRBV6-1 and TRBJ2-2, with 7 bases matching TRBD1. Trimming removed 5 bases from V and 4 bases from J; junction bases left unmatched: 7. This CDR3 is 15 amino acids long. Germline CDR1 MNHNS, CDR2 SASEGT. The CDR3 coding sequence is TGTGCCAGCAGTTCAAGAGGGGGCGGCACCGGGGAGCTGTTTTTT. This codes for CASSSRGGGTGELFF.

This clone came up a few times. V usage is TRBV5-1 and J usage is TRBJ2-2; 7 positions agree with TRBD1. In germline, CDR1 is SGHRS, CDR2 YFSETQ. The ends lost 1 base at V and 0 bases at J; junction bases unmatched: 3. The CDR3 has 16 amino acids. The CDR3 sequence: CASSLKGAANTGELFF. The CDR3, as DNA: TGCGCCAGCAGCTTGAAGGGGGCCGCGAACACCGGGGAGCTGTTTTTT.

The chain's CDR3 is CASRQDREGYTEAFF. The CDR3 DNA reads TGTGCCAGCAGACAAGACAGGGAAGGGTACACTGAAGCTTTCTTT. The rearrangement uses TRBV5-4 and TRBJ1-1; 7 nucleotides agree with TRBD1. Losses at the gene ends were 5 bases for V and 3 bases for J; bases not matched to a gene: 10. In germline, CDR1 is SGHNT, CDR2 YYREEE (reference sequence). The CDR3 contains 15 residues.

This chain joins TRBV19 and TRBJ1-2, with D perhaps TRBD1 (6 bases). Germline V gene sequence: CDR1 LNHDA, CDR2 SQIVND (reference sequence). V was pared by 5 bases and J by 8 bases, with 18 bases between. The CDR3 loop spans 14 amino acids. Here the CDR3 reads CASSFLQGDEGYTF. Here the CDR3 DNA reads TGTGCCAGTAGTTTCTTACAGGGAGATGAGGGCTACACCTTC.

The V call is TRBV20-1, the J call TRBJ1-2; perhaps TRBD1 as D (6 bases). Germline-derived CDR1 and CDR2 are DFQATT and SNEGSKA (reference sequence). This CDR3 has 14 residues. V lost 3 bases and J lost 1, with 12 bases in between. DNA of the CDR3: TGCAGTGCTAGTTCCACAGGGATTAACTATGGCTACACCTTC. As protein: CSASSTGINYGYTF.

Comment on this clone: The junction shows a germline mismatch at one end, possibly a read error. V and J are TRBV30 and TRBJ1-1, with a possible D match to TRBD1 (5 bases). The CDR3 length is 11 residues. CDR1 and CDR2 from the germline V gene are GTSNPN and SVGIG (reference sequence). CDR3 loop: CAWSRDLDRTF. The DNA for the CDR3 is TGTGCCTGGAGTAGAGACCTTGACAGAACTTTT.

The CDR3 bases are TGCGCCAGCAGTCAGGACAGGGATCCTTATGGCTACACCTTC. This translates into CASSQDRDPYGYTF. The chain uses TRBV10-1 and TRBJ1-2; 8 bases align to TRBD1. The CDR3 extends over 14 amino acids. Looked up from germline, CDR1 is WNHNN and CDR2 is SYGVQD (reference sequence). The V segment lost 5 bases and the J segment 5 bases; nucleotides outside the gene matches: 7.

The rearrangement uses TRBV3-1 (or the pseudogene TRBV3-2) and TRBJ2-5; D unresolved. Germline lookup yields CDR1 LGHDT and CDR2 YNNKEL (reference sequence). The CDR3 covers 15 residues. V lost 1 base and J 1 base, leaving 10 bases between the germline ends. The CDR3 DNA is TGTGCCAGCAGCCAAGTGCATTCGGGCCAAGAGACCCAGTACTTC. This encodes CASSQVHSGQETQYF.

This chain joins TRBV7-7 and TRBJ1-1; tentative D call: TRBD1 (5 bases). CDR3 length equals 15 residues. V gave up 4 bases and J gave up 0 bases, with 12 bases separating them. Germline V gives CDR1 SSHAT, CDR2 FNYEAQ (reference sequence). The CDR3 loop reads CASSSEGRMNTEAFF. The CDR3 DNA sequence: TGTGCCAGCAGCTCGGAGGGACGGATGAACACTGAAGCTTTCTTT.

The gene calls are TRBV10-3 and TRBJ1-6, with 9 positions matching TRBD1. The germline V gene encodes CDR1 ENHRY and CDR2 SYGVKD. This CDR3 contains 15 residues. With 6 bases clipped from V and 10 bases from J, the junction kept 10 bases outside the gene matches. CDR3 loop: CAISTAGQGNSPLHF. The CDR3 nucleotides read TGTGCCATCAGCACGGCAGGACAGGGGAACTCACCCCTCCACTTT.

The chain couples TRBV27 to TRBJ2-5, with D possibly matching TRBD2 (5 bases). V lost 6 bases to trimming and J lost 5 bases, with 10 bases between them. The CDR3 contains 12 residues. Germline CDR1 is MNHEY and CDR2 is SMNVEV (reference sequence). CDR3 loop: CASSQSGETQYF. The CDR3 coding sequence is TGTGCCAGCAGCCAGTCGGGGGAGACCCAGTACTTC.

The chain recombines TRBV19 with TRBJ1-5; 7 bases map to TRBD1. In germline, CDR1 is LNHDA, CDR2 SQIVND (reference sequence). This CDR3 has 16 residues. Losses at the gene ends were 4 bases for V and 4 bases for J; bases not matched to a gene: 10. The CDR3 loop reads CASSTLRTGGNQPQHF. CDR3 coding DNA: TGTGCCAGTAGTACCCTCAGGACAGGCGGAAATCAGCCCCAGCATTTT. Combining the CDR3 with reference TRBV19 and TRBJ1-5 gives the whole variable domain DGGITQSPKYLFRKEGQNVTLSCEQNLNHDAMYWYRQDPGQGLRLIYYSQIVNDFQKGDIAEGYSVSREKKESFPLTVTSAQKNPTAFYLCASSTLRTGGNQPQHFGDGTRLSIL.

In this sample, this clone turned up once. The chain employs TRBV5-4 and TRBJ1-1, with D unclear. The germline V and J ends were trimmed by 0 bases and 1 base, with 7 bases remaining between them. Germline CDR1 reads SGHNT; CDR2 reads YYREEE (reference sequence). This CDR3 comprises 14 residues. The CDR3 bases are TGTGCCAGCAGCTTGGGTGCGGCGAACACTGAAGCTTTCTTT. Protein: CASSLGAANTEAFF.